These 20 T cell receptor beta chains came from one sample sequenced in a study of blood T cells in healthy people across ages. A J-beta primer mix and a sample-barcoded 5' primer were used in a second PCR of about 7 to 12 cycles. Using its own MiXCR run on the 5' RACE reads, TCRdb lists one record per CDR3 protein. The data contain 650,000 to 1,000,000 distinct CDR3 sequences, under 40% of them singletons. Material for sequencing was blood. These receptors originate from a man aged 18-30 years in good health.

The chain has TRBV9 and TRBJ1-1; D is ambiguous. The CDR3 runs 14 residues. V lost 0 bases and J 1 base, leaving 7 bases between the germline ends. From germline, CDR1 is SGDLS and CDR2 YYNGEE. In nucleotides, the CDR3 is TGTGCCAGCAGCGTAGATCAGGAGAACACTGAAGCTTTCTTT. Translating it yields CASSVDQENTEAFF.

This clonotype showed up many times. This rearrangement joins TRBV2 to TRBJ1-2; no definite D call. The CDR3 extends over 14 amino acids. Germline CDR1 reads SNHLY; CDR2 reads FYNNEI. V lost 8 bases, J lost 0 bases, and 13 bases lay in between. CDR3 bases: TGTGCCAGCGGAGCTCTCCGATCTAACTATGGCTACACCTTC. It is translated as CASGALRSNYGYTF.

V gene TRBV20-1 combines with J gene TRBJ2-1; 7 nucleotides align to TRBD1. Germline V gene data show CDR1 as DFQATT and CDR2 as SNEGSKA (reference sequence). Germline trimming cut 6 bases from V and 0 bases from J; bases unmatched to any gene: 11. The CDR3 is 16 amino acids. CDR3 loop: CSARGPKTGSYNEQFF. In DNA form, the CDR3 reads TGCAGTGCGAGGGGGCCTAAGACAGGCTCCTACAATGAGCAGTTCTTC.

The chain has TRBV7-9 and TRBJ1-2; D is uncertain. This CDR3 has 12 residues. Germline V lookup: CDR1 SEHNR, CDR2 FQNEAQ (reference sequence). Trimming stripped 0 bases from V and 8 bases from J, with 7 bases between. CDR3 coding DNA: TGTGCCAGCAGCTTAGCGAAGACGGGCTACACCTTC. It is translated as CASSLAKTGYTF.

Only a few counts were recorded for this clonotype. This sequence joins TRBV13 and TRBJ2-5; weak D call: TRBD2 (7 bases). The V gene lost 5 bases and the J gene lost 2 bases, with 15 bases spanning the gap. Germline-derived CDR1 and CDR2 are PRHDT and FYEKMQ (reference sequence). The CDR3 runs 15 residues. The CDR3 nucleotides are TGTGCCAGCAGCCTGGGGGGGCACCCACAAGAGACCCAGTACTTC. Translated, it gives CASSLGGHPQETQYF.

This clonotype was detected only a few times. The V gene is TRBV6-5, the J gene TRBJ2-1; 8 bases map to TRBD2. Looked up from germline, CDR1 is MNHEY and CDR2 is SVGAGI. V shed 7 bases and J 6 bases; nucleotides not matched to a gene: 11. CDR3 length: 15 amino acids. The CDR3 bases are TGTGCCAGCACCTCCGCGACTAGCGACATCAATGAGCAGTTCTTC. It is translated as CASTSATSDINEQFF.

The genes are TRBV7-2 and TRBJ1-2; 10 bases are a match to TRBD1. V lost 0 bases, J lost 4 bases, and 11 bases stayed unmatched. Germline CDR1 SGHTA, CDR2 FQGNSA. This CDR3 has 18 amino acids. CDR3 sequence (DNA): TGTGCCAGCAGCTTAGCGGGAGGCGGGACAGGGGATGGCTATGGCTACACCTTC. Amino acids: CASSLAGGGTGDGYGYTF.

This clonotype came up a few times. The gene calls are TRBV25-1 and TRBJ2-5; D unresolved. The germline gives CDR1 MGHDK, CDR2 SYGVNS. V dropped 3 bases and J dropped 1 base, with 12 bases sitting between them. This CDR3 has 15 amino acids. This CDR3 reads CASSDGRRLQETQYF. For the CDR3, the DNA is TGTGCCAGCAGTGACGGTCGGAGACTCCAAGAGACCCAGTACTTC.

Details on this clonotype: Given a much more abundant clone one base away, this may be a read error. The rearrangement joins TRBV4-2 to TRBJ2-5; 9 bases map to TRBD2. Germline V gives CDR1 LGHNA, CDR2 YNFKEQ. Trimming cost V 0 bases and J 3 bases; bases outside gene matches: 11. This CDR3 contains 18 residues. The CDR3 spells CASSQDVGLAGVEETQYF. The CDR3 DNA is TGTGCCAGCAGCCAAGATGTGGGTTTAGCGGGGGTGGAAGAGACCCAGTACTTC.

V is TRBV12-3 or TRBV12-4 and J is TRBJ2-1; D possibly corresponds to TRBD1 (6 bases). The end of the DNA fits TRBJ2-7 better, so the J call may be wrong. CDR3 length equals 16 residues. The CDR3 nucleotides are TGTGCCAGCATGGTTTTGGGACAAAGCTCCTACAATCAGCAGTACTTC. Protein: CASMVLGQSSYNQQYF.

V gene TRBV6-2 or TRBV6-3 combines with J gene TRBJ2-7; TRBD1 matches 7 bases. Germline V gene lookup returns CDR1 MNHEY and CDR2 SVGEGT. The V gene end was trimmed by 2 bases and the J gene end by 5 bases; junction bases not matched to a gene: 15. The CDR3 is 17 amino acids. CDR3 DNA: TGTGCCAGCAGTTACCACGTTAGCAGGGGGAGTATCGACGAGCAGTACTTC. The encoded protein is CASSYHVSRGSIDEQYF.

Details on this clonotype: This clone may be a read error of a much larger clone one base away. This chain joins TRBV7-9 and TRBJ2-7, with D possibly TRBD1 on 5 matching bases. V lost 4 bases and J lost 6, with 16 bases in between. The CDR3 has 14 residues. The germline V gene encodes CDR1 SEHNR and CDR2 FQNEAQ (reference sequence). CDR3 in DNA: TGTGCCAGCAGCTCCCGACAGATTCACTGCGAGCAGTACTTC. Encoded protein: CASSSRQIHCEQYF.

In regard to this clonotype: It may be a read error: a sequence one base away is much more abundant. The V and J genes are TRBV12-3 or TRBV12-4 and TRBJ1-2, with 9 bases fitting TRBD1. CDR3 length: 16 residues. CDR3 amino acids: CASSPGTGTPFYGCTF. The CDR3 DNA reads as TGTGCCAGCTCTCCCGGGACAGGGACTCCGTTCTATGGCTGCACCTTC.

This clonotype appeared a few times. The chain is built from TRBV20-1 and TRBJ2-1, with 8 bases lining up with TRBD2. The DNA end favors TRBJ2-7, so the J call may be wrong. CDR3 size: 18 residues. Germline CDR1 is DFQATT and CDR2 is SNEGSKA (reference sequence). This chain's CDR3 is CSARDLTAGGSSYNEQYF. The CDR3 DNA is TGCAGTGCTAGAGACCTTACGGCGGGGGGAAGCTCCTACAATGAGCAGTACTTC.

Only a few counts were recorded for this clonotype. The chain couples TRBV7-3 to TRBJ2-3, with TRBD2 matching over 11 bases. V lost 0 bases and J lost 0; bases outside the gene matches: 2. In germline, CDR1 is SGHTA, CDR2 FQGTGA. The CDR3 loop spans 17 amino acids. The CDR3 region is CASSLTSGGVSTDTQYF. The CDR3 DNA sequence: TGTGCCAGCAGCTTAACTAGCGGGGGGGTTAGCACAGATACGCAGTATTTT.

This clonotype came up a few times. The DNA of the CDR3 is TGTGCCAGCAGTTTGATTCCGATCTTCTCTGGGGCCAACGTCCTGACTTTC. Protein sequence: CASSLIPIFSGANVLTF. V usage is TRBV27 and J usage is TRBJ2-6; unclear D gene. V shed 3 bases and J shed 0 bases, with 12 bases lying between them. The germline V gene encodes CDR1 MNHEY and CDR2 SMNVEV (reference sequence). This CDR3 has 17 amino acids.

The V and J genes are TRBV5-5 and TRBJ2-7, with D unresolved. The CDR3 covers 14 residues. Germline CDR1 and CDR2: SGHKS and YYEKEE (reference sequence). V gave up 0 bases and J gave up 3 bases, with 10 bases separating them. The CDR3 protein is CASSLGAVYYEQYF. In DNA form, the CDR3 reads TGTGCCAGCAGCTTGGGGGCCGTATACTACGAGCAGTACTTC.

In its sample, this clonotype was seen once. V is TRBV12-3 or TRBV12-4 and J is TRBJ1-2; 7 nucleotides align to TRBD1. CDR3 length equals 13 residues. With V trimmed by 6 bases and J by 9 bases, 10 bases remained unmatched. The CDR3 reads CASRGTGVDSYTF. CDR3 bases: TGTGCCAGCAGGGGTACAGGGGTTGATAGCTACACCTTC.

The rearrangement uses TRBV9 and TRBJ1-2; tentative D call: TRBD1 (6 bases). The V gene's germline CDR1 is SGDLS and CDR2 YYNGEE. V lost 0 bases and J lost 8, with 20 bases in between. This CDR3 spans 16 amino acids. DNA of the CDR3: TGTGCCAGCAGCGTAGCTGGAGGGGGACCGTCCGCAGGCTACACCTTC. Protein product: CASSVAGGGPSAGYTF.

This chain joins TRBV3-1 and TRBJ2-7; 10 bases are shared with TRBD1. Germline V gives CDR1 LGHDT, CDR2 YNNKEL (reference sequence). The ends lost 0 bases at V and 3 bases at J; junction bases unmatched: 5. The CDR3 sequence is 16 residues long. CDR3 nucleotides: TGTGCCAGCAGCCAAGATATGTGGACAGGGGGCTACGAGCAGTACTTC. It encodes CASSQDMWTGGYEQYF.